A selection of T cell receptor beta chains follows, all from one sample in a study of beta chain features in type 1 diabetes. The table came from immunoSEQ multiplex PCR; TCRdb's copy has only in-frame clones and leaves some out. This table holds some 200,000 clones, under 13% found once. The specimen sequenced was central memory CD4+ T cells from blood. The receptors derive from a man younger than 35 in good health. The CDR3 runs from the conserved cysteine through the conserved F or W. D genes are given only for firm matches. Some rows mark clone size as missing; the rest say once, few, many or name a class of expanded clone.

NA,TRBJ2-1,TRBD2,TRBV9,CASSVSGTRTYNEQFF,TGTGCCAGCAGCGTCTCCGGGACTAGGACGTACAATGAGCAGTTCTTC
NA,TRBJ2-2,NA,TRBV9,CASSVVQIGGELFF,TGTGCCAGCAGCGTAGTCCAAATTGGCGGGGAGCTGTTTTTT
many,TRBJ2-3,NA,TRBV10-3,CAISEKKEDTQYF,TGTGCCATCAGTGAGAAGAAAGAAGATACGCAGTATTTT
few,TRBJ2-7,NA,TRBV2,CASSDYSTDVPYEQYF,TGTGCCAGCAGTGACTACTCCACGGATGTCCCCTACGAGCAGTACTTC
few,TRBJ2-1,NA,TRBV4-1,CASSPQGYNEQFF,TGCGCCAGCAGCCCCCAGGGATACAATGAGCAGTTCTTC
NA,TRBJ1-5,TRBD1,TRBV7-9,CASSTDRGGQPQHF,TGTGCCAGCAGCACGGACAGGGGAGGTCAGCCCCAGCATTTT
few,TRBJ2-1,NA,TRBV29-1,CSATTASYNEQFF,TGCAGCGCTACCACAGCTTCCTACAATGAGCAGTTCTTC
few,TRBJ2-5,NA,TRBV18,CASSPQEETQYF,TGTGCCAGCTCGCCCCAAGAGGAGACCCAGTACTTC
NA,TRBJ2-7,TRBD2,TRBV29-1,CSAAGLAGYEQYF,TGCAGCGCCGCGGGACTAGCGGGCTACGAGCAGTACTTC
many,TRBJ2-2,TRBD1,TRBV28,CASRSGQGSIGELFF,TGTGCCAGCAGATCAGGACAGGGATCGATCGGGGAGCTGTTTTTT
NA,TRBJ2-7,NA,TRBV18,CASSPSGPRPYEQYF,TGTGCCAGCTCACCTTCGGGACCGCGCCCCTACGAGCAGTACTTC
many,TRBJ2-5,NA,TRBV18,CASSPQGQETQYF,TGTGCCAGCTCACCACAAGGGCAAGAGACCCAGTACTTC
NA,TRBJ2-7,NA,TRBV30,CAWTVTGVHEQYF,TGTGCCTGGACCGTTACGGGCGTCCACGAGCAGTACTTC
NA,TRBJ2-3,NA,TRBV4-2,CASSQGAGLASTDTQYF,TGTGCCAGCAGCCAGGGAGCCGGACTGGCTAGCACAGATACGCAGTATTTT
few,TRBJ1-5,NA,TRBV28,CASSEDGTLPQHF,TGTGCCAGTTCTGAGGACGGGACTCTGCCCCAGCATTTT
NA,TRBJ1-4,NA,TRBV27,CASSYRGLEKLFF,TGTGCCAGCAGTTATCGGGGTTTAGAAAAACTGTTTTTT
NA,TRBJ1-1,NA,TRBV5-4,CASSLDLGNTEAFF,TGTGCCAGCAGCTTGGATCTGGGGAACACTGAAGCTTTCTTT
few,TRBJ2-3,NA,TRBV7-9,CASSFRATLGGTGDTQYF,TGTGCCAGCAGCTTCAGAGCTACGCTGGGCGGGACGGGAGATACGCAGTATTTT
once,TRBJ2-5,NA,TRBV5-1,CASSLGPQETQYF,TGCGCCAGCAGCTTGGGACCCCAAGAGACCCAGTACTTC
NA,TRBJ2-1,NA,TRBV6-5,CASIGGANNEQFF,TGTGCCAGCATCGGGGGCGCCAACAATGAGCAGTTCTTC
few,TRBJ2-1,TRBD2,TRBV6-4,CASSVKGTSGRKYNEQFF,TGTGCCAGCAGTGTAAAGGGGACTAGCGGGAGGAAGTACAATGAGCAGTTCTTC
few,TRBJ2-7,NA,TRBV6-5,CAIRAGPIFYEQYF,TGTGCCATCAGAGCCGGGCCCATTTTCTACGAGCAGTACTTC
few,TRBJ2-5,TRBD1,TRBV4-1,CASSQKYTGAGETQYF,TGCGCCAGCAGCCAAAAGTATACAGGGGCTGGGGAGACCCAGTACTTC
NA,TRBJ2-5,NA,TRBV5-1,CASSPADPEETQYF,TGCGCCAGCAGCCCTGCCGACCCGGAAGAGACCCAGTACTTC
NA,TRBJ2-1,NA,TRBV6-1,CASSLLASSYNEQFF,TGTGCCAGCAGCCTCCTAGCGAGCTCCTACAATGAGCAGTTCTTC
NA,TRBJ2-2,NA,TRBV30,CAWSPGYTGELFF,TGTGCCTGGAGTCCAGGGTACACCGGGGAGCTGTTTTTT
few,TRBJ1-3,NA,TRBV28,CASSSTPSSGNTIYF,TGTGCCAGCAGTTCTACACCCTCCTCTGGAAACACCATATATTTT
many,TRBJ1-2,NA,TRBV10-3,CAIRDEARQNYGYTF,TGTGCCATCAGAGACGAGGCTCGGCAGAATTATGGCTACACCTTC
few,TRBJ2-7,TRBD2,TRBV7-9,CASSFQSGSEQYF,TGTGCCAGCAGCTTCCAGAGCGGGAGCGAGCAGTACTTC
NA,TRBJ2-5,TRBD2,TRBV9,CASSDVAGGSETQYF,TGTGCCAGCAGCGATGTAGCGGGAGGTTCGGAGACCCAGTACTTC
few,TRBJ1-5,NA,TRBV23-1,CASSPSPASFQPQHF,TGCGCCAGCAGTCCCTCTCCGGCCAGTTTTCAGCCCCAGCATTTT